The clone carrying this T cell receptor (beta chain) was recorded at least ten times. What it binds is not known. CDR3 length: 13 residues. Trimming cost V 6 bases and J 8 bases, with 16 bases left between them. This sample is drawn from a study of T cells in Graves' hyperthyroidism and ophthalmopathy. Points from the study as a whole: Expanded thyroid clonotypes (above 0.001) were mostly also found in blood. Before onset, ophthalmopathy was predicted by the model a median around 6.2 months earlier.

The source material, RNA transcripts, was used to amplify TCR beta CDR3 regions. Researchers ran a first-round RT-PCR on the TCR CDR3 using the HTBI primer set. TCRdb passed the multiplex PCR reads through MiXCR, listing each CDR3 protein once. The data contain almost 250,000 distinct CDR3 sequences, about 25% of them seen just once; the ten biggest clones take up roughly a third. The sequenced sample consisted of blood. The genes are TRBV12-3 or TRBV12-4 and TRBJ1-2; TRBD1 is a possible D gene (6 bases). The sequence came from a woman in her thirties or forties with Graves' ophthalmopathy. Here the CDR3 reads CASREQGSGGYTF. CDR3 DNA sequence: TGTGCCAGCAGAGAACAGGGCTCGGGGGGCTACACCTTC.